The 3 T cell receptor beta chains reported below all come from one sample, sequenced in a study of vaccination and CD4 T cells after COVID-19. Time point indicated: late sampling 161 to 241 days after vaccination in three convalescent patients. The treatment denotes: roughly 10-day PBMC culture with coronavirus spike peptide pools or control peptides (ViraFEST assay). For these TCRs, the target antigens are not known. An Oncomine TCR Beta short-read assay was used to sequence the DNA from cultured CD4+ T cells. TCRdb passed the PCR reads through MiXCR, listing each CDR3 protein once. The sample has roughly 26,000 distinct CDR3 sequences; roughly a third are singletons. This material consisted of CD4+ T cells from blood, cultured in vitro, taken about 7 months after SARS-CoV-2 vaccination. These TCRs come from a human donor who had recovered from COVID-19.

This clonotype was seen once. This chain uses TRBV5-4 with TRBJ2-5, with 9 bases fitting TRBD2. The germline V gene has CDR1 SGHNT and CDR2 YYREEE (reference sequence). V was pared by 1 base and J by 5 bases, with 9 bases of the junction left unmatched. CDR3 length equals 16 residues. In DNA, the CDR3 is TGTGCCAGCAGCTTGAGGACTAGCGCCCTTGGGGAGACCCAGTACTTC. Translating gives CASSLRTSALGETQYF.

This clonotype has only a few counts. The rearrangement links TRBV20-1 to TRBJ2-3; TRBD2 might be the D (5 bases). The germline V gene encodes CDR1 DFQATT and CDR2 SNEGSKA (reference sequence). The CDR3 runs 14 residues. Trimming took off 3 bases at V and 2 bases at J, with 12 bases between the two ends. The CDR3 bases are TGCAGTGCTAGGGTCACTAGTTCCACAGATACGCAGTATTTT. Translating it yields CSARVTSSTDTQYF.

This clonotype has just a few counts. The chain couples TRBV12-3 or TRBV12-4 to TRBJ2-5; no clear D gene. The CDR3 length is 13 residues. The V end was cut by 3 bases, the J end by 4 bases, with 9 bases between. The CDR3: CASSFGIGETQYF. The CDR3 bases are TGTGCCAGCAGTTTTGGAATTGGAGAGACCCAGTACTTC.